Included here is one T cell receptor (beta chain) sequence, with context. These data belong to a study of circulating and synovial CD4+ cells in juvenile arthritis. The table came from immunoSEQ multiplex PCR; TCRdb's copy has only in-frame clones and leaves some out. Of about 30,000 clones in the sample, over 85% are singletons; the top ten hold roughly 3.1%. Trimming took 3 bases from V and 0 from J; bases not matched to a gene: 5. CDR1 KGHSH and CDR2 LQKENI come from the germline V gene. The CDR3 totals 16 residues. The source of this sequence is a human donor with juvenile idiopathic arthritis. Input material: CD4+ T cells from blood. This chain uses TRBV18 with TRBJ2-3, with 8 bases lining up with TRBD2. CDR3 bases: TGTGCCAGCTCACCCGGGACTAGAGGTAGCACAGATACGCAGTATTTT. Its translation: CASSPGTRGSTDTQYF.